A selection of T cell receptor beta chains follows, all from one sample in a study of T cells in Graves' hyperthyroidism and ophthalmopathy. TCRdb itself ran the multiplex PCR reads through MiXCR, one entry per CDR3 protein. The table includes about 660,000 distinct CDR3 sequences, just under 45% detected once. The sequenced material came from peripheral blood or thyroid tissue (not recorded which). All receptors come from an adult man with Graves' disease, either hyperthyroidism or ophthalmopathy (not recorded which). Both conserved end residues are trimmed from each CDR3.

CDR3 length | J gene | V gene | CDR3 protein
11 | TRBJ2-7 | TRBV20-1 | SAAGLAGYEQY
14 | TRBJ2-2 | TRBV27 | ASSLRGGPNTGELF
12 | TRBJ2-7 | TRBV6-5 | ASSYGQGAHEQY
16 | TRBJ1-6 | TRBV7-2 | ASSMQPALGSYNSPLH
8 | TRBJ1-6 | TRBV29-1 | SVWDSPLH
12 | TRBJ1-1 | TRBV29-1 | SVAHGAQNTEAF
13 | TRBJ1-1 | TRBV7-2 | ASSLAWTEFAEAF
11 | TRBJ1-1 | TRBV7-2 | ASSQRQEGEAF
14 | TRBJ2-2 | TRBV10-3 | AISWTGTGNTGELF
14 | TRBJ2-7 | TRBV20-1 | SAVDIGGTATYEQY
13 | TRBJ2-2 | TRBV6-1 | AIRRGTRLPGELF
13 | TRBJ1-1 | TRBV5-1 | ASSLEIGTGSEAF
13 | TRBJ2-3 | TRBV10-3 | AIRPKLAGEDTQY
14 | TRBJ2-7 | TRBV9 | ASSPGSSGRWYEQY
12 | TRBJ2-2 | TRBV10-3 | AISERSNTGELF
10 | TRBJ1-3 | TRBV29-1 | SVDGGLNTIY